This T cell receptor beta chain was observed in a study of blood T cell repertoires in COVID-19. Method: immunoSEQ multiplex PCR; TCRdb's copy keeps in-frame clones and lacks some. Seen here are fewer than 500,000 clones, more than 80% observed once, and the top ten hold roughly 1.1%. The CDR3 is 16 amino acids. Trimming cost V 5 bases and J 0 bases, with 16 bases left between them. Germline V gives CDR1 LNHDA, CDR2 SQIVND (reference sequence). The specimen sequenced was PBMCs or T cells enriched from blood (not recorded which). The V call is TRBV19, the J call TRBJ2-5; D remains ambiguous. This TCR was sampled from a man aged 25-45 years who had recovered from COVID-19. The CDR3 region is CASSSPGRSNQETQYF. The CDR3 nucleotides read TGTGCCAGTAGTTCCCCCGGCAGGTCGAACCAAGAGACCCAGTACTTC.